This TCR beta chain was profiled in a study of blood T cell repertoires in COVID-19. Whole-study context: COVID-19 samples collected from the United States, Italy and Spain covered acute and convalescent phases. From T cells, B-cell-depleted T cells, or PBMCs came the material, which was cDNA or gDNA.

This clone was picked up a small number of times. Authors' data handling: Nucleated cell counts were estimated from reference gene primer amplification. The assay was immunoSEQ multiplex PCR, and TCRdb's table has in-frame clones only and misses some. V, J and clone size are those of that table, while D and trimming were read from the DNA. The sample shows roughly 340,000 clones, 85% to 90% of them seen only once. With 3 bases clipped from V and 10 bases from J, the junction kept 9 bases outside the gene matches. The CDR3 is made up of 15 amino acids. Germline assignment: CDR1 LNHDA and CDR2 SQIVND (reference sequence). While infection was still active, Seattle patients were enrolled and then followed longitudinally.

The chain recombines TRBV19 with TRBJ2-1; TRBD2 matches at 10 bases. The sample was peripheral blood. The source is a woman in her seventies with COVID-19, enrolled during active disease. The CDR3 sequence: CASSIQSAGGREQFF. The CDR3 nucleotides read TGTGCCAGTAGTATTCAGTCAGCGGGGGGGCGGGAGCAGTTCTTC.